Given below is one TCR beta chain in context. Its antigen remains unknown. A junction end diverges from the germline sequence, so it may reflect a read error. This sample was taken from a study of metastatic and nonmetastatic thyroid tumors. Study-wide background: Repertoires from blood and tumor or nodule tissue of malignant and benign thyroid patients were compared. Points from the study as a whole: In blood and tumor, TCR beta diversity was reportedly significantly higher in malignant thyroid tumors than in benign nodules.

This CDR3 is built from 13 residues. The germline V gene has CDR1 MRHNA and CDR2 SNTAGT. Using MiXCR, TCRdb re-called clones from the PCR reads. The sample lists about 41,000 clones, about an eighth seen once, with roughly a quarter in the top ten. Thyroid surgery took place with no prior treatment in any patient. Material: blood. This clonotype originated in a female donor with papillary thyroid cancer or a benign thyroid nodule (not recorded which). Some clones in this sample may be carry-over from other donors' samples. The genes are TRBV6-4 and TRBJ1-2, with TRBD1 matching over 10 bases. The CDR3 sequence is CAISYGQGDGYTF. In DNA, the CDR3 is TGTGCCATCAGTTACGGACAGGGGGATGGCTACACCTTT.